This T cell receptor (beta chain) was retrieved from a study of control samples from healthy donors and cancer patients. This CDR3 is 13 amino acids long. CDR1 is MGHDK, CDR2 SYGVNS, per germline. V lost 8 bases, J lost 0 bases, and 4 bases stayed unmatched. Data came from immunoSEQ multiplex PCR; TCRdb stores just in-frame clones and leaves some out. This repertoire shows about 34,000 clones, about 85% found once; its top ten account for 1.5% to 2%. J is TRBJ2-7 and V is TRBV25-1, with 7 bases matching TRBD1. Sequenced material: PBMCs. The origin of this receptor is a woman in her 40s with lung cancer. Written as DNA, the CDR3 is TGTGCCAGCCAGGGGGATGTCTCCTACGAGCAGTACTTC. Protein: CASQGDVSYEQYF.